These T cell receptor beta chains were read from a single sample in a study of T cells in Graves' hyperthyroidism and ophthalmopathy. TCRdb reanalysed the multiplex PCR reads using MiXCR and keeps one entry per CDR3 protein. The sample consists of almost 600,000 distinct CDR3 sequences, around 46% of them appearing once. Sequencing input: peripheral blood or thyroid tissue (not recorded which). Every receptor here comes from a woman under 30 with Graves' hyperthyroidism. Each CDR3 is given with its conserved first and last residue. Each record gives: clone size, D gene, V gene, J gene, CDR3 protein, CDR3 DNA. D genes are given only for firm matches. Only part of the rows carry a size: once, few, many, or a class if the clone is expanded.

clone_size: -; d_call: -; v_call: TRBV6-1; j_call: TRBJ2-5; cdr3_aa: CASSEEGFYQETQYF; cdr3_nt: TGTGCCAGCAGTGAAGAGGGGTTCTACCAAGAGACCCAGTACTTC
clone_size: few; d_call: TRBD1; v_call: TRBV6-5; j_call: TRBJ2-2; cdr3_aa: CASSEDRAAGELFF; cdr3_nt: TGTGCCAGCAGTGAGGACAGGGCAGCCGGGGAGCTGTTTTTT
clone_size: -; d_call: -; v_call: TRBV4-1; j_call: TRBJ1-4; cdr3_aa: CASSQGNGGGSEKLFF; cdr3_nt: TGCGCCAGCAGCCAAGGGAATGGCGGCGGGAGTGAAAAACTGTTTTTT
clone_size: many; d_call: -; v_call: TRBV7-9; j_call: TRBJ1-4; cdr3_aa: CASSPTAGLNEKLFF; cdr3_nt: TGTGCCAGCAGCCCCACCGCCGGACTCAATGAAAAACTGTTTTTT
clone_size: -; d_call: -; v_call: TRBV2; j_call: TRBJ1-2; cdr3_aa: CASRQRDGYTF; cdr3_nt: TGTGCCAGCAGACAGCGGGATGGCTACACCTTC
clone_size: many; d_call: TRBD1; v_call: TRBV7-9; j_call: TRBJ2-5; cdr3_aa: CASSSRDRGKETQYF; cdr3_nt: TGTGCCAGCAGCTCCCGGGACAGGGGAAAAGAGACCCAGTACTTC
clone_size: -; d_call: -; v_call: TRBV7-9; j_call: TRBJ2-2; cdr3_aa: CASSSSLTSITGELFF; cdr3_nt: TGTGCCAGCAGCTCCTCATTGACTAGTATCACCGGGGAGCTGTTTTTT
clone_size: few; d_call: -; v_call: TRBV7-9; j_call: TRBJ1-2; cdr3_aa: CASRRSQDTNYGYTF; cdr3_nt: TGTGCCAGCAGGCGGTCACAGGACACTAACTATGGCTACACCTTC
clone_size: many; d_call: -; v_call: TRBV11-2; j_call: TRBJ2-5; cdr3_aa: CASSLEVGTQYF; cdr3_nt: TGTGCCAGCAGCTTAGAGGTGGGGACCCAGTACTTC
clone_size: once; d_call: TRBD1; v_call: TRBV5-1; j_call: TRBJ2-5; cdr3_aa: CASSFRGPFEETQYF; cdr3_nt: TGCGCCAGCAGCTTCAGGGGGCCCTTTGAAGAGACCCAGTACTTC
clone_size: -; d_call: -; v_call: TRBV10-3; j_call: TRBJ1-4; cdr3_aa: CAISEGAAYNEKLFF; cdr3_nt: TGTGCCATCAGTGAAGGAGCAGCCTACAATGAAAAACTGTTTTTT
clone_size: many; d_call: TRBD1; v_call: TRBV6-2/TRBV6-3; j_call: TRBJ1-1; cdr3_aa: CASSNTGQGEAFF; cdr3_nt: TGTGCCAGCAGTAACACGGGACAGGGCGAAGCTTTCTTT
clone_size: few; d_call: TRBD2; v_call: TRBV19; j_call: TRBJ2-1; cdr3_aa: CATTLAGGVEQFF; cdr3_nt: TGTGCCACAACATTAGCGGGAGGCGTCGAGCAGTTCTTC
clone_size: -; d_call: -; v_call: TRBV11-3; j_call: TRBJ2-1; cdr3_aa: CASSRSQEQFF; cdr3_nt: TGTGCCAGCAGCCGGTCGCAAGAGCAGTTCTTC
clone_size: -; d_call: TRBD2; v_call: TRBV10-3; j_call: TRBJ2-2; cdr3_aa: CAISGLATNTGELFF; cdr3_nt: TGTGCCATCAGTGGACTAGCGACGAACACCGGGGAGCTGTTTTTT
clone_size: many; d_call: TRBD1; v_call: TRBV12-3/TRBV12-4; j_call: TRBJ1-6; cdr3_aa: CASSLRAGGGYNSPLHF; cdr3_nt: TGTGCCAGCAGTTTACGGGCAGGGGGCGGGTATAATTCACCCCTCCACTTT
clone_size: many; d_call: -; v_call: TRBV5-1; j_call: TRBJ1-1; cdr3_aa: CASSLEGLTEAFF; cdr3_nt: TGCGCCAGCAGCTTGGAAGGGTTGACTGAAGCTTTCTTT
clone_size: many; d_call: -; v_call: TRBV5-1; j_call: TRBJ2-2; cdr3_aa: CASSLERQGYGELFF; cdr3_nt: TGCGCCAGCAGCTTGGAAAGGCAGGGCTACGGGGAGCTGTTTTTT
clone_size: -; d_call: -; v_call: TRBV2; j_call: TRBJ1-2; cdr3_aa: CASSGDSSGRGYTF; cdr3_nt: TGTGCCAGCAGCGGAGACAGTTCTGGCCGTGGCTACACCTTC
clone_size: -; d_call: TRBD1; v_call: TRBV2; j_call: TRBJ1-2; cdr3_aa: CASSARTGAYGYTF; cdr3_nt: TGTGCCAGCAGTGCTCGCACAGGGGCCTATGGCTACACCTTC
clone_size: -; d_call: TRBD2; v_call: TRBV2; j_call: TRBJ2-5; cdr3_aa: CASGSGRAQYF; cdr3_nt: TGTGCCAGCGGGAGCGGGAGGGCCCAGTACTTC
clone_size: -; d_call: -; v_call: TRBV20-1; j_call: TRBJ2-7; cdr3_aa: CSARDPRTATSYEQYF; cdr3_nt: TGCAGTGCTAGAGATCCCCGGACAGCGACCTCCTACGAGCAGTACTTC
clone_size: -; d_call: -; v_call: TRBV7-6; j_call: TRBJ1-4; cdr3_aa: CASSRGAEEKLFF; cdr3_nt: TGTGCCAGCAGCAGGGGGGCGGAGGAAAAACTGTTTTTT
clone_size: -; d_call: TRBD1; v_call: TRBV12-3/TRBV12-4; j_call: TRBJ2-7; cdr3_aa: CASGFGTGAYEQYF; cdr3_nt: TGTGCTAGTGGTTTCGGGACAGGGGCCTACGAGCAGTACTTC
clone_size: -; d_call: TRBD2; v_call: TRBV2; j_call: TRBJ2-7; cdr3_aa: CASSQDIGPSGSSRF; cdr3_nt: TGTGCCAGCAGCCAAGATATCGGCCCTAGCGGGAGTTCTAGGTTC
clone_size: many; d_call: -; v_call: TRBV24-1; j_call: TRBJ1-1; cdr3_aa: CATSDPRGVFF; cdr3_nt: TGTGCCACCAGTGATCCCCGGGGGGTTTTCTTT
clone_size: once; d_call: -; v_call: TRBV24-1; j_call: TRBJ2-6; cdr3_aa: CATSDPAGRLANVLTF; cdr3_nt: TGTGCCACCAGTGATCCCGCAGGGCGGCTGGCCAACGTCCTGACTTTC
clone_size: few; d_call: -; v_call: TRBV12-3/TRBV12-4; j_call: TRBJ2-5; cdr3_aa: CASSPGGKETQYF; cdr3_nt: TGTGCCAGCAGTCCTGGGGGGAAAGAGACCCAGTACTTC
clone_size: -; d_call: TRBD1; v_call: TRBV15; j_call: TRBJ1-1; cdr3_aa: CATSRDQGTAKNTEAFF; cdr3_nt: TGTGCCACCAGCAGAGATCAGGGGACAGCTAAGAACACTGAAGCTTTCTTT
clone_size: once; d_call: -; v_call: TRBV20-1; j_call: TRBJ2-5; cdr3_aa: CSAPNRDQETQYF; cdr3_nt: TGCAGTGCTCCCAATAGGGACCAAGAGACCCAGTACTTC
clone_size: -; d_call: -; v_call: TRBV5-5; j_call: TRBJ2-1; cdr3_aa: CATSRDLGGWAEQFF; cdr3_nt: TGTGCCACCAGCAGAGATCTAGGGGGGTGGGCTGAGCAGTTCTTC
clone_size: -; d_call: -; v_call: TRBV9; j_call: TRBJ1-5; cdr3_aa: CASSAVTGNRPQHF; cdr3_nt: TGTGCCAGCAGCGCAGTGACCGGAAATCGGCCCCAGCATTTT
clone_size: few; d_call: TRBD2; v_call: TRBV20-1; j_call: TRBJ2-5; cdr3_aa: CSAGTSGGRETQYF; cdr3_nt: TGCAGTGCTGGGACTAGCGGGGGAAGAGAGACCCAGTACTTC
clone_size: -; d_call: -; v_call: TRBV4-2; j_call: TRBJ2-7; cdr3_aa: CASNQEQAYEQYF; cdr3_nt: TGTGCCAGCAACCAAGAGCAGGCCTACGAGCAGTACTTC
clone_size: -; d_call: TRBD2; v_call: TRBV7-2; j_call: TRBJ2-5; cdr3_aa: CASSYLAGGPQTQYF; cdr3_nt: TGTGCCAGCAGCTATCTAGCGGGAGGGCCACAGACCCAGTACTTC
clone_size: few; d_call: TRBD2; v_call: TRBV12-3/TRBV12-4; j_call: TRBJ2-2; cdr3_aa: CASSHPGLAGGGGELFF; cdr3_nt: TGTGCCAGCAGTCATCCGGGACTAGCGGGAGGTGGCGGGGAGCTGTTTTTT
clone_size: -; d_call: -; v_call: TRBV30; j_call: TRBJ1-3; cdr3_aa: CAWSRGISGNTIYF; cdr3_nt: TGTGCCTGGAGTAGGGGGATATCTGGAAACACCATATATTTT
clone_size: -; d_call: -; v_call: TRBV12-3/TRBV12-4; j_call: TRBJ2-5; cdr3_aa: CASTPGDGQPQYF; cdr3_nt: TGTGCCAGCACCCCAGGAGATGGTCAGCCCCAGTACTTC
clone_size: -; d_call: TRBD2; v_call: TRBV29-1; j_call: TRBJ2-7; cdr3_aa: CSTRTSGRGEQYF; cdr3_nt: TGCAGCACCCGGACTAGCGGGAGGGGTGAGCAGTACTTC
clone_size: -; d_call: -; v_call: TRBV20-1; j_call: TRBJ2-3; cdr3_aa: CSARVPSAGTDTQYF; cdr3_nt: TGCAGTGCTAGAGTACCGAGCGCGGGCACAGATACGCAGTATTTT
clone_size: -; d_call: TRBD2; v_call: TRBV2; j_call: TRBJ2-5; cdr3_aa: CASAVGGLAKETQYF; cdr3_nt: TGTGCCAGCGCGGTCGGGGGACTAGCGAAAGAGACCCAGTACTTC